These T cell receptor beta chains were read from a single sample in a study of PD-1 and CTLA-4 blockade in melanoma. TCRdb's copy holds only in-frame clones and misses some; the assay was immunoSEQ multiplex PCR. This sample carries more than 25,000 clones, about 89% of them seen once, and the ten largest clones take 7.5% to 10%. Specimen: CD8+ T cells from peripheral blood, collected before anti-PD-1 treatment. The receptor source for this set is a human donor with melanoma. Each CDR3 is given with its conserved first and last residue. D genes are given only for firm matches.

CDR3 length: 13; V gene: TRBV19; J gene: TRBJ2-3; D gene: NA; CDR3 protein: CASSRANTDTQYF
CDR3 length: 16; V gene: TRBV11-2; J gene: TRBJ2-5; D gene: NA; CDR3 protein: CASSSGEGGPQKTQYF
CDR3 length: 15; V gene: TRBV19; J gene: TRBJ1-2; D gene: NA; CDR3 protein: CASSNRDIPFYGYTF
CDR3 length: 15; V gene: TRBV11-1; J gene: TRBJ2-1; D gene: NA; CDR3 protein: CASSEGKIDYNEQFF
CDR3 length: 16; V gene: TRBV19; J gene: TRBJ1-1; D gene: NA; CDR3 protein: CASSISGFWENTEAFF
CDR3 length: 11; V gene: TRBV5-6; J gene: TRBJ2-2; D gene: NA; CDR3 protein: CASSFAGELFF
CDR3 length: 17; V gene: TRBV28; J gene: TRBJ2-6; D gene: NA; CDR3 protein: CASSWTLSYTGSNVLTF
CDR3 length: 18; V gene: TRBV4-1; J gene: TRBJ2-1; D gene: NA; CDR3 protein: CASSQEGTGAFPGNEQFF
CDR3 length: 15; V gene: TRBV5-5; J gene: TRBJ2-3; D gene: TRBD1; CDR3 protein: CASSPGQGGTDTQYF
CDR3 length: 15; V gene: TRBV10-2; J gene: TRBJ2-2; D gene: TRBD1; CDR3 protein: CAVRDSPEVTGELFF
CDR3 length: 21; V gene: TRBV19; J gene: TRBJ1-6; D gene: TRBD1; CDR3 protein: CASSTRDSWTGKEAYNSPLHF
CDR3 length: 17; V gene: TRBV27; J gene: TRBJ1-6; D gene: NA; CDR3 protein: CASSPRDMSSYNSPLHF
CDR3 length: 14; V gene: TRBV9; J gene: TRBJ2-3; D gene: NA; CDR3 protein: CASSVLEGADTQYF
CDR3 length: 15; V gene: TRBV10-2; J gene: TRBJ1-2; D gene: TRBD1; CDR3 protein: CASSAGQNANYGYTF
CDR3 length: 16; V gene: TRBV9; J gene: TRBJ1-4; D gene: NA; CDR3 protein: CASSVASAATNEKLFF
CDR3 length: 16; V gene: TRBV6-5; J gene: TRBJ2-2; D gene: TRBD2; CDR3 protein: CASSYSAGDGTGELFF
CDR3 length: 15; V gene: TRBV28; J gene: TRBJ2-5; D gene: TRBD2; CDR3 protein: CASSLEAGEGETQYF
CDR3 length: 14; V gene: TRBV28; J gene: TRBJ1-5; D gene: NA; CDR3 protein: CASSLFGMYQPQHF
CDR3 length: 13; V gene: TRBV27; J gene: TRBJ1-1; D gene: NA; CDR3 protein: CASSWGMNTEAFF
CDR3 length: 15; V gene: TRBV11-2; J gene: TRBJ2-5; D gene: NA; CDR3 protein: CASSFGAGAQETQYF
CDR3 length: 11; V gene: TRBV2; J gene: TRBJ2-3; D gene: NA; CDR3 protein: CASSESDTQYF
CDR3 length: 11; V gene: TRBV29-1; J gene: TRBJ2-5; D gene: NA; CDR3 protein: CSVITGETQYF
CDR3 length: 15; V gene: TRBV9; J gene: TRBJ1-3; D gene: NA; CDR3 protein: CASSVEGSPGNTIYF
CDR3 length: 13; V gene: TRBV29-1; J gene: TRBJ2-7; D gene: NA; CDR3 protein: CSVRGAGHYEQYF
CDR3 length: 14; V gene: TRBV11-1; J gene: TRBJ2-5; D gene: NA; CDR3 protein: CASSPDPAQETQYF
CDR3 length: 13; V gene: TRBV7-8; J gene: TRBJ2-1; D gene: TRBD2; CDR3 protein: CASSLLLAIEQFF
CDR3 length: 13; V gene: TRBV7-9; J gene: TRBJ2-7; D gene: NA; CDR3 protein: CASSQGGSYEQYF
CDR3 length: 13; V gene: TRBV18; J gene: TRBJ2-2; D gene: NA; CDR3 protein: CASSPPGSGELFF
CDR3 length: 12; V gene: TRBV7-8; J gene: TRBJ2-1; D gene: NA; CDR3 protein: CASSPRGGWQFF
CDR3 length: 13; V gene: TRBV6-5; J gene: TRBJ2-2; D gene: NA; CDR3 protein: CASSYSGTGELFF
CDR3 length: 13; V gene: TRBV21-1; J gene: TRBJ2-1; D gene: NA; CDR3 protein: CASSKVSPDEQFF
CDR3 length: 15; V gene: TRBV5-8; J gene: TRBJ2-5; D gene: NA; CDR3 protein: CASSGWPADPETQYF
CDR3 length: 13; V gene: TRBV28; J gene: TRBJ2-1; D gene: TRBD2; CDR3 protein: CATWTSGWNEQFF
CDR3 length: 12; V gene: TRBV4-1; J gene: TRBJ2-2; D gene: NA; CDR3 protein: CASSQGPGELFF
CDR3 length: 16; V gene: TRBV28; J gene: TRBJ2-5; D gene: TRBD2; CDR3 protein: CASSNPLTSGQETQYF
CDR3 length: 14; V gene: TRBV30; J gene: TRBJ2-7; D gene: NA; CDR3 protein: CAWSVLVGSGEQYF
CDR3 length: 17; V gene: TRBV11-2; J gene: TRBJ2-3; D gene: TRBD1; CDR3 protein: CASSLGFQGASTDTQYF
CDR3 length: 13; V gene: TRBV27; J gene: TRBJ2-7; D gene: TRBD2; CDR3 protein: CASGLADSYEQYF
CDR3 length: 14; V gene: TRBV6-5; J gene: TRBJ1-2; D gene: TRBD1; CDR3 protein: CASSSGTGIYGYTF
CDR3 length: 13; V gene: TRBV6-5; J gene: TRBJ2-4; D gene: TRBD2; CDR3 protein: CASSTSGIDIQYF
CDR3 length: 13; V gene: TRBV27; J gene: TRBJ2-7; D gene: NA; CDR3 protein: CASSRGGTYEQYF
CDR3 length: 13; V gene: TRBV7-9; J gene: TRBJ1-4; D gene: NA; CDR3 protein: CASSPGFDEKLFF
CDR3 length: 14; V gene: TRBV13; J gene: TRBJ1-1; D gene: TRBD1; CDR3 protein: CASSPTGVGTEAFF
CDR3 length: 12; V gene: TRBV5-8; J gene: TRBJ2-1; D gene: NA; CDR3 protein: CASNPGWAEQFF
CDR3 length: 17; V gene: TRBV14; J gene: TRBJ1-6; D gene: TRBD1; CDR3 protein: CASSQYLGQGVNSPLHF
CDR3 length: 16; V gene: TRBV11-3; J gene: TRBJ2-5; D gene: NA; CDR3 protein: CASSLGGPSVPETQYF
CDR3 length: 13; V gene: TRBV7-9; J gene: TRBJ2-4; D gene: NA; CDR3 protein: CASSPTGDSIQYF